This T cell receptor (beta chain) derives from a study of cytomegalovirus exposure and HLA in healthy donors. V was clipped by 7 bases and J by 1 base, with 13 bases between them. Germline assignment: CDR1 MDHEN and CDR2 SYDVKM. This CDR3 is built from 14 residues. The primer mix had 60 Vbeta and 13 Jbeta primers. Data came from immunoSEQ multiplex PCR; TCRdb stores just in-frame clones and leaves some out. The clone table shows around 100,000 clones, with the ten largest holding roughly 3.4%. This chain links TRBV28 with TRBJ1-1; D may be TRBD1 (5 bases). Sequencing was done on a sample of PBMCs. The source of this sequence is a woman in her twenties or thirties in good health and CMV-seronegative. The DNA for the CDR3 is TGTGCCAGCATCTTATCCACAGGGAACACTGAAGCTTTCTTT. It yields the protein CASILSTGNTEAFF. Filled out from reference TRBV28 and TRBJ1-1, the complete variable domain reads DVKVTQSSRYLVKRTGEKVFLECVQDMDHENMFWYRQDPGLGLRLIYFSYDVKMKEKGDIPEGYSVSREKKERFSLILESASTNQTSMYLCASILSTGNTEAFFGQGTRLTVV.